Presented here are 28 T cell receptor beta chains from one specimen sequenced in a study of T cell responses to AZD1222 COVID-19 vaccine. Profiled with immunoSEQ multiplex PCR; TCRdb holds only in-frame clones, not every one. The sample shows approximately 80,000 clones, around 90% of them seen only once. The sequencing used peripheral blood, collected on day 0 of AZD1222 vaccination. The receptors were gathered from an adult in good health.

The chain is built from TRBV18 and TRBJ1-2; a weak D match, TRBD1 (5 bases). V was shortened by 0 bases and J by 3 bases, with 8 bases between the two germline ends. The CDR3 runs to 14 residues. Germline values: CDR1 KGHSH, CDR2 LQKENI. The CDR3 here is CASSPPSRDYGYTF. As DNA, the CDR3 is TGTGCCAGCTCACCACCTTCCAGGGACTATGGCTACACCTTC. The entire variable domain, with the rest obtained from reference TRBV18 and TRBJ1-2, is as follows: NAGVMQNPRHLVRRRGQEARLRCSPMKGHSHVYWYRQLPEEGLKFMVYLQKENIIDESGMPKERFSAEFPKEGPSILRIQQVVRGDSAAYFCASSPPSRDYGYTFGSGTRLTVV.

The V gene is TRBV7-2, the J gene TRBJ1-2, with unresolved D. CDR1 is SGHTA, CDR2 FQGNSA, per germline. CDR3 length: 14 residues. With 0 bases removed from V and 3 bases from J, the gap between germline ends came to 8 bases. The CDR3 DNA reads TGTGCCAGCAGCTTAGCTGCTGGGGACTATGGCTACACCTTC. Protein sequence: CASSLAAGDYGYTF.

V usage is TRBV13 and J usage is TRBJ2-7; 9 bases are shared with TRBD1. V shed 5 bases, J shed 0 bases, and the junction held 8 bases outside the gene matches. Per the germline V gene, CDR1 is PRHDT and CDR2 is FYEKMQ (reference sequence). This CDR3 has 16 amino acids. The CDR3 sequence: CASSLQGAGGSYEQYF. DNA of the CDR3: TGTGCCAGCAGCCTACAGGGGGCTGGGGGCTCCTACGAGCAGTACTTC.

The J gene is TRBJ2-7, the V gene TRBV18; D ambiguous. V gave up 3 bases and J gave up 3 bases, with 12 bases separating them. CDR3 length: 14 residues. Germline V CDR1 and CDR2: KGHSH, LQKENI. CDR3 loop: CASSPVGSGYEQYF. The CDR3 DNA follows: TGTGCCAGCTCACCCGTCGGGTCTGGCTACGAGCAGTACTTC.

The count of this clone is one. The chain employs TRBV7-9 and TRBJ1-5; no reliable D call. Per germline, CDR1 SEHNR and CDR2 FQNEAQ (reference sequence). The CDR3 is 10 residues long. V lost 8 bases and J 6 bases, leaving 5 bases between the germline ends. The CDR3 protein is CASRIQPQHF. In nucleotides, the CDR3 is TGTGCCAGCCGTATTCAGCCCCAGCATTTT.

The rearrangement links TRBV27 to TRBJ2-4; unclear D gene. Germline V gives CDR1 MNHEY, CDR2 SMNVEV (reference sequence). This CDR3 spans 16 amino acids. Trimming removed 4 bases at V and 0 bases at J, with 13 bases between. The CDR3 coding sequence is TGTGCCAGCAGTTCAATATCCCGGATAGCCAAAAACATTCAGTACTTC. The encoded protein is CASSSISRIAKNIQYF.

The rearrangement uses TRBV7-8 and TRBJ1-5; no reliable D call. CDR3 length: 13 amino acids. Trimming cost V 5 bases and J 5 bases, with 10 bases left between them. Germline V lookup: CDR1 SGHVS, CDR2 FQNEAQ. Here the CDR3 reads CASSRGRDQPQHF. Here the CDR3 DNA reads TGTGCCAGCAGCCGGGGTCGAGATCAGCCCCAGCATTTT.

The chain carries TRBV30 and TRBJ1-5, with 7 bases that match TRBD1. The V and J ends lost 1 base and 7 bases, in that order; junction bases with no gene match: 4. Germline V lookup: CDR1 GTSNPN, CDR2 SVGIG (reference sequence). This CDR3 is built from 13 residues. CDR3 region: CAWSDQGGQPQHF. The DNA for the CDR3 is TGTGCCTGGAGTGACCAGGGGGGGCAGCCCCAGCATTTT.

This CDR3 is CASSIVGPGTRRIDEQFF. The CDR3, as DNA: TGTGCCAGTAGTATAGTTGGCCCCGGGACGAGAAGGATCGATGAGCAGTTCTTC. The rearrangement joins TRBV19 to TRBJ2-1, with D perhaps assigned TRBD1 or TRBD2 (5 bases each). The CDR3 contains 18 residues. The germline V and J ends were trimmed by 1 base and 8 bases, with 24 bases remaining between them. CDR1 and CDR2 (germline): LNHDA, SQIVND (reference sequence).

V and J are TRBV5-6 and TRBJ1-3; D unresolved. The CDR3 runs to 16 residues. V was cut by 1 base and J by 4 bases, with 15 bases left in between. The germline gives CDR1 SGHDT, CDR2 YYEEEE. As DNA, the CDR3 is TGTGCCAGCAGCTTGATGGGCGGGAACTCAGGAAACACCATATATTTT. This encodes CASSLMGGNSGNTIYF.

The rearrangement links TRBV28 to TRBJ1-2; TRBD1 might be the D (6 bases). The CDR3 sequence is 12 residues long. Germline loops: CDR1 MDHEN, CDR2 SYDVKM. The V and J ends lost 8 bases and 3 bases respectively, with 10 bases between them. CDR3 coding DNA: TGTGCCAGCGGGGGCAGGGACTATGGCTACACCTTC. The encoded protein is CASGGRDYGYTF.

The chain combines TRBV27 with TRBJ1-1; perhaps TRBD1 as D (6 bases). CDR1 MNHEY and CDR2 SMNVEV come from the germline V gene (reference sequence). The CDR3 has 14 residues. V shed 5 bases and J shed 0 bases, with 10 bases lying between them. The CDR3 sequence: CASSQQGVNTEAFF. CDR3 DNA sequence: TGTGCCAGCAGTCAACAGGGCGTGAACACTGAAGCTTTCTTT.

The chain joins TRBV6-1 to TRBJ1-4; D uncertain. Trimming removed 2 bases from V and 7 bases from J, with 11 bases in between. CDR1 is MNHNS, CDR2 SASEGT, per germline. The CDR3 covers 14 residues. The CDR3 here is CASSERSGVEKLFF. The CDR3 DNA reads as TGTGCCAGCAGTGAACGGTCAGGAGTTGAAAAACTGTTTTTT.

This clone has just one count. The CDR3 protein is CASSLGQINYGYTF. The CDR3 nucleotides are TGTGCCAGCAGCTTAGGTCAAATTAACTATGGCTACACCTTC. The chain carries TRBV7-8 and TRBJ1-2; no reliable D call. The CDR3 extends over 14 amino acids. The V end was cut by 1 base, the J end by 1 base, with 7 bases between. CDR1 and CDR2 (germline): SGHVS, FQNEAQ. Full variable domain (outside the CDR3, taken from reference TRBV7-8 and TRBJ1-2): GAGVSQSPRYKVAKRGQDVALRCDPISGHVSLFWYQQALGQGPEFLTYFQNEAQLDKSGLPSDRFFAERPEGSVSTLKIQRTQQEDSAVYLCASSLGQINYGYTFGSGTRLTVV.

V and J are TRBV7-9 and TRBJ1-2; D uncertain. Between the trimmed V and J ends, which lost 2 bases and 4 bases, there was a span of 5 bases. Germline CDR1 SEHNR, CDR2 FQNEAQ (reference sequence). The CDR3 runs 12 residues. CDR3 nucleotides: TGTGCCAGCAGCTTAAGCAGCTATGGCTACACCTTC. Translating gives CASSLSSYGYTF.

The V and J genes are TRBV28 and TRBJ1-5; D is ambiguous. The CDR3 runs 19 residues. Per the germline V gene, CDR1 is MDHEN and CDR2 is SYDVKM. V lost 6 bases and J 0 bases, leaving 24 bases between the germline ends. In DNA, the CDR3 is TGTGCCAGCAGCCCCACGGTATTTAGCGGCAGACATAGCAATCAGCCCCAGCATTTT. Translating it yields CASSPTVFSGRHSNQPQHF. Together with reference TRBV28 and TRBJ1-5, the CDR3 gives the full variable domain: DVKVTQSSRYLVKRTGEKVFLECVQDMDHENMFWYRQDPGLGLRLIYFSYDVKMKEKGDIPEGYSVSREKKERFSLILESASTNQTSMYLCASSPTVFSGRHSNQPQHFGDGTRLSIL.

This CDR3 reads CASSLALLQLNEQFF. In DNA form, the CDR3 reads TGTGCCAGCAGCTTAGCGTTGCTACAATTGAATGAGCAGTTCTTC. V is TRBV7-9 and J is TRBJ2-1; no definite D call. The V end lost 0 bases, the J end lost 7 bases, and 13 bases lay between the germline ends. The CDR3 contains 15 residues. Germline-derived CDR1 and CDR2 are SEHNR and FQNEAQ (reference sequence). Filled out from reference TRBV7-9 and TRBJ2-1, the complete variable domain reads DTGVSQNPRHKITKRGQNVTFRCDPISEHNRLYWYRQTLGQGPEFLTYFQNEAQLEKSRLLSDRFSAERPKGSFSTLEIQRTEQGDSAMYLCASSLALLQLNEQFFGPGTRLTVL.

The chain employs TRBV19 and TRBJ1-5; TRBD1 aligns across 9 bases. CDR3 length: 16 residues. CDR1 is LNHDA and CDR2 is SQIVND in the germline V gene (reference sequence). V trimming: 9 bases; J trimming: 0 bases; junction bases outside the gene matches: 9. This CDR3 reads CASRPGQGYSNQPQHF. In DNA, the CDR3 is TGTGCCAGCCGACCGGGACAGGGCTATAGCAATCAGCCCCAGCATTTT.

This clone was observed a single time. The chain employs TRBV19 and TRBJ1-1, with D perhaps matching TRBD1 (6 bases). This CDR3 has 13 residues. Germline CDR1 LNHDA, CDR2 SQIVND (reference sequence). Trimming removed 3 bases at V and 11 bases at J, with 16 bases between. The CDR3 nucleotides read TGTGCCAGTAGTATCGGTGTGGGGGCGCAGGCTTTCTTT. Translated, it gives CASSIGVGAQAFF.

This clone was counted many times. V is TRBV14 and J is TRBJ1-2; D is undetermined. Trimming removed 5 bases from V and 5 bases from J, with 12 bases in between. Germline assignment: CDR1 SGHDN and CDR2 FVKESK. The CDR3 length is 13 residues. DNA of the CDR3: TGTGCCAGCAGCTTAGAGGAACGATATGGCTACACCTTC. The encoded protein is CASSLEERYGYTF.

J is TRBJ1-1 and V is TRBV5-1; TRBD1 is a possible D gene (5 bases). Germline CDR1 reads SGHRS; CDR2 reads YFSETQ. Trimming shortened V by 6 bases and J by 6 bases, and 18 bases separated the two germline ends. The CDR3 spans 14 residues. This chain's CDR3 is CASNPTVFEAEAFF. Written as DNA, the CDR3 is TGCGCCAGCAACCCGACAGTCTTTGAAGCTGAAGCTTTCTTT.

The rearrangement joins TRBV2 to TRBJ2-5; 14 bases agree with TRBD2. The V gene's germline CDR1 is SNHLY and CDR2 FYNNEI. The CDR3 runs to 15 residues. Trimming cost V 6 bases and J 5 bases; bases outside gene matches: 5. In DNA form, the CDR3 reads TGTGCCAGCAGGGCGACTAGCGGGGGGGCGGAGACCCAGTACTTC. This encodes CASRATSGGAETQYF. The full variable domain, in which reference TRBV2 and TRBJ2-5 provide the parts outside the CDR3, is EPEVTQTPSHQVTQMGQEVILRCVPISNHLYFYWYRQILGQKVEFLVSFYNNEISEKSEIFDDQFSVERPDGSNFTLKIRSTKLEDSAMYFCASRATSGGAETQYFGPGTRLLVL.

The chain uses TRBV27 and TRBJ1-6; a possible D gene is TRBD1 (5 bases). This CDR3 has 14 amino acids. Germline V lookup: CDR1 MNHEY, CDR2 SMNVEV (reference sequence). V dropped 6 bases and J dropped 4 bases, with 10 bases sitting between them. CDR3 in DNA: TGTGCCAGCAGACCCCAGGGTTATAATTCACCCCTCCACTTT. Its protein product is CASRPQGYNSPLHF.

This CDR3 reads CASTEDRGVYGYTF. The CDR3 DNA follows: TGTGCCAGCACCGAGGACAGGGGAGTCTATGGCTACACCTTC. The V and J genes are TRBV6-5 and TRBJ1-2, with 9 bases lining up with TRBD1. Unmatched junction bases numbered 7, after V lost 7 bases and J lost 4 bases. The CDR3 is 14 amino acids. CDR1 is MNHEY, CDR2 SVGAGI, per germline.

In its sample, this clone was seen once. This chain connects TRBV28 to TRBJ1-2, with D unresolved. V was clipped by 5 bases and J by 1 base, with 8 bases between them. There are 13 residues in the CDR3. From germline, CDR1 is MDHEN and CDR2 SYDVKM. CDR3 sequence (DNA): TGTGCCAGCAGTCAACAGAGTAACTATGGCTACACCTTC. Translation: CASSQQSNYGYTF.

This clone was detected once. The CDR3 loop reads CASRGTGPNYGYTF. For the CDR3, the DNA is TGTGCCAGCAGAGGGACAGGGCCTAACTATGGCTACACCTTC. The chain uses TRBV2 and TRBJ1-2; 9 nucleotides align to TRBD1. The CDR3 contains 14 residues. V lost 6 bases to trimming and J lost 0 bases; unmatched junction nucleotides: 2. Germline V CDR1 and CDR2: SNHLY, FYNNEI.

The J gene is TRBJ1-3, the V gene TRBV3-1 (or the pseudogene TRBV3-2); D ambiguous. This CDR3 comprises 16 residues. V was trimmed by 0 bases and J by 3 bases, leaving 12 bases between them. CDR1 and CDR2 from the germline V gene are LGHDT and YNNKEL (reference sequence). CDR3: CASSQDWPPSGNTIYF. CDR3 bases: TGTGCCAGCAGCCAAGATTGGCCCCCAAGTGGAAACACCATATATTTT.

The chain uses TRBV5-1 and TRBJ2-6; D perhaps matches TRBD2 (6 bases). CDR1 and CDR2 from the germline V gene are SGHRS and YFSETQ. The CDR3 contains 15 residues. V lost 4 bases, J lost 0 bases, and 8 bases lay in between. CDR3: CASSRGVSGANVLTF. In nucleotides, the CDR3 is TGCGCCAGCAGCCGCGGGGTCTCTGGGGCCAACGTCCTGACTTTC.